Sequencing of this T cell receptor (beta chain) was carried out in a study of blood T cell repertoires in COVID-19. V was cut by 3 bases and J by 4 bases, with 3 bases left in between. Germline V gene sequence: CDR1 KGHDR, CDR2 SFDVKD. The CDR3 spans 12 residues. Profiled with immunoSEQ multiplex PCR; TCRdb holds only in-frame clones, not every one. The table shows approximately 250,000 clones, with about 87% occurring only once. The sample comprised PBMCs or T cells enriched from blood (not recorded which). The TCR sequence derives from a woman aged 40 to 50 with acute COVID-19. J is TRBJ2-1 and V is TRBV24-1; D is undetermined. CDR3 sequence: CATSDTYNEQFF. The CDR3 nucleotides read TGTGCCACCAGTGATACATACAATGAGCAGTTCTTC.